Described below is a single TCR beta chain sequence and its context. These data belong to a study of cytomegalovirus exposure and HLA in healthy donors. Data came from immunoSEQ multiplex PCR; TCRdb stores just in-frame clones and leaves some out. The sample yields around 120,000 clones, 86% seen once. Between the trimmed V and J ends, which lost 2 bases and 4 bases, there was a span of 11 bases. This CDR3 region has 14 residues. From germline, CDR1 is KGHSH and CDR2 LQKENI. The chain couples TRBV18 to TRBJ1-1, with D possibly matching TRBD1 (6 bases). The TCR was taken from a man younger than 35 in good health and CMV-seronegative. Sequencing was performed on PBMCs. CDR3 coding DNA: TGTGCCAGCTCACCAGGGGGCGCGGGCACTGAAGCTTTCTTT. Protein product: CASSPGGAGTEAFF.